The present TCR beta chain was sequenced within a study of beta chain features in type 1 diabetes. For the study at large: Patients did not differ from healthy donors in age, gender or cell yield. Over all samples combined, about 99,000,000 sorted cells were examined. Findings of the study overall: Shorter TCRB CDR3s, moderately but significantly so, were found in Type 1 diabetes patients in all four CD4+ subsets.

This clone showed up just a few times. Its antigen is not identified. The authors sorted CD4+ naive, central memory, regulatory and stem cell-like memory cells via CD45RO/CCR7/CD25/CD127/CD95/CD27. Trimming took 6 bases from V and 3 from J; bases not matched to a gene: 7. The CDR3 loop spans 15 amino acids. Germline-derived CDR1 and CDR2 are ENHRY and SYGVKD. The isolated RNA, all of it, was reverse transcribed, so expressed TCRB transcripts were what got sequenced. The method was immunoSEQ multiplex PCR; TCRdb's version includes in-frame clones alone and lacks a portion of them. This sample yields over 200,000 clones, of which roughly 11% are seen a single time; more than 0.015% belongs to the top ten.

The sequence was collected from a man aged 30-40 years with type 1 diabetes. Material for sequencing was naive CD4+ T cells from blood. V and J are TRBV10-3 and TRBJ1-5; 8 bases line up with TRBD1. In DNA form, the CDR3 reads TGTGCCATCAGCGATACAGGGGGTGACAATCAGCCCCAGCATTTT. It specifies CAISDTGGDNQPQHF.